This TCR beta chain is drawn from a study of beta chain features in type 1 diabetes. Study details: The study examined 107,917,701 sorted cells across all samples. Study outcomes and limitations: Among patients with Type 1 diabetes, TCRB CDR3s were moderately but significantly shorter in every one of the four CD4+ subsets.

The whole isolated RNA underwent reverse transcription, so sequencing captured expressed TCRB transcripts. The assay was immunoSEQ multiplex PCR, and TCRdb's table has in-frame clones only and misses some. Found here are a few hundred thousand clones, around a tenth of them singletons; the top ten hold about 0.64%. The ends lost 4 bases at V and 3 bases at J; junction bases unmatched: 10. Germline V gene lookup returns CDR1 SGHDT and CDR2 YYEEEE. The CDR3 contains 17 residues. This clone was detected ten times or more. Its antigen is as yet unknown. This receptor was obtained from a man aged 25-40 years with type 1 diabetes. This rearrangement joins TRBV5-6 to TRBJ2-3; 11 nucleotides align to TRBD2. The sample taken for sequencing was central memory CD4+ T cells from blood. This CDR3 reads CASSAPYRTSGTDTQYF. In DNA, the CDR3 is TGTGCCAGCAGCGCGCCTTATAGGACTAGCGGGACAGATACGCAGTATTTT.